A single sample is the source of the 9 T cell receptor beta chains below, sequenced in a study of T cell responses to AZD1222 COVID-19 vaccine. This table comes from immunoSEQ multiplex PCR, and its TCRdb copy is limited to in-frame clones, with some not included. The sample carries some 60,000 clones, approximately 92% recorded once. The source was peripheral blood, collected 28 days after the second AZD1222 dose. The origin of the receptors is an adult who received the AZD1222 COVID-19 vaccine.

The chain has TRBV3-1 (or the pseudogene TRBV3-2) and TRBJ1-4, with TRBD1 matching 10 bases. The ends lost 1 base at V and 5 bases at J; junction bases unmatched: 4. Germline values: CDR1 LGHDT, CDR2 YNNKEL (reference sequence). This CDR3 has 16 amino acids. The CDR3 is CASSQGDRGLNEKLFF. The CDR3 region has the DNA TGTGCCAGCAGCCAAGGGGACAGGGGCTTGAATGAAAAACTGTTTTTT.

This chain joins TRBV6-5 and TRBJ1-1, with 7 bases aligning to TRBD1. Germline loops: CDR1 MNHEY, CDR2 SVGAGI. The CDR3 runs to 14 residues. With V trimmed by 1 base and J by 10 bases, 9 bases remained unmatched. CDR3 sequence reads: CASSYFAGGRSAFF. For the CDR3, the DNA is TGTGCCAGCAGTTACTTCGCAGGGGGGAGATCAGCTTTCTTT.

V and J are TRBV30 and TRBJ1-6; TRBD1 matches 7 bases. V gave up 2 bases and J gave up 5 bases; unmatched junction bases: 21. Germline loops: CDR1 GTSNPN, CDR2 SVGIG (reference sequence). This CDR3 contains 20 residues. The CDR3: CAWSWGGGPEITGDNSPLHF. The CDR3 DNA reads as TGTGCCTGGAGTTGGGGAGGGGGCCCTGAGATAACTGGCGATAATTCACCCCTCCACTTT.

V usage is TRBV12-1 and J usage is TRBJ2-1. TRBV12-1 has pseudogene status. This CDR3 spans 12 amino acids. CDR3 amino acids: CASSLNRNEQFF. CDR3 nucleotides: TGTGCCAGCAGTTTAAATAGGAATGAGCAGTTCTTC.

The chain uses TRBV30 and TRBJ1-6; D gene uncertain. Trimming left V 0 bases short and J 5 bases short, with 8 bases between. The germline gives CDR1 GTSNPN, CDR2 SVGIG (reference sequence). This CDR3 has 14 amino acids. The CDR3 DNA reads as TGTGCCTGGAGTGTACTCAGGAATAATTCACCCCTCCACTTT. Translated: CAWSVLRNNSPLHF.

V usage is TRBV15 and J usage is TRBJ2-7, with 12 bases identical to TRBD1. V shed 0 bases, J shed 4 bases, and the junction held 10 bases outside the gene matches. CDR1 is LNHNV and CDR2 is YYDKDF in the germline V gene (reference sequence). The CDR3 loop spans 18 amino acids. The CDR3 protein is CATSRDGGTGGIGYEQYF. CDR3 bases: TGTGCCACCAGCAGAGATGGGGGGACAGGGGGCATCGGGTACGAGCAGTACTTC.

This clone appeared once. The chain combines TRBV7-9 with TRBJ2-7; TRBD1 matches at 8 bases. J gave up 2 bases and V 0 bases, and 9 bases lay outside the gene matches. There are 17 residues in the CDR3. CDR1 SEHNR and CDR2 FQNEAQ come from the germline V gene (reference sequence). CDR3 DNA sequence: TGTGCCAGCAGCTTAGCTAGACAGGGGTGGGCAACCTACGAGCAGTACTTC. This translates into CASSLARQGWATYEQYF.

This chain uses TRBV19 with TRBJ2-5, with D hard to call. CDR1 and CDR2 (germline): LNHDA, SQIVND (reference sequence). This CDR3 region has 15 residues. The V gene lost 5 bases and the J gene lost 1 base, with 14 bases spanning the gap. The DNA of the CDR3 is TGTGCCAGTAGTCCAATGGGTTCAGTCCAAGAGACCCAGTACTTC. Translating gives CASSPMGSVQETQYF.

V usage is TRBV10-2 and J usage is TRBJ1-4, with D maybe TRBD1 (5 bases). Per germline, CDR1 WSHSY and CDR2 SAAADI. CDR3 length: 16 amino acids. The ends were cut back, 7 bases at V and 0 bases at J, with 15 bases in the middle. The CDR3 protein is CASIAGKFATNEKLFF. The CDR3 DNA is TGCGCCAGCATAGCAGGGAAGTTTGCAACTAATGAAAAACTGTTTTTT.